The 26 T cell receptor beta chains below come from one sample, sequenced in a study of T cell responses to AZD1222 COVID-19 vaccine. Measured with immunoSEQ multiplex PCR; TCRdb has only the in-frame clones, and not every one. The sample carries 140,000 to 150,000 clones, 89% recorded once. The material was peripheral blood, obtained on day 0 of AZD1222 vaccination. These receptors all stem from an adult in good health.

CDR3 loop: CASSQDGPSGGAYNEQFF. DNA of the CDR3: TGCGCCAGCAGCCAAGATGGTCCTAGCGGGGGGGCCTACAATGAGCAGTTCTTC. The rearrangement uses TRBV4-3 and TRBJ2-1, with 12 bases identical to TRBD2. The junction had 5 bases not matched to a gene; V was cut back by 0 bases and J by 2 bases. Germline V CDR1 and CDR2: LGHNA, YSLEER. The CDR3 has 18 residues.

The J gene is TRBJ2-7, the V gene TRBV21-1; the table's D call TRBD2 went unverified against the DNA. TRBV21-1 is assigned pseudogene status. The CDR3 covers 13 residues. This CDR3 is CASKLALPYEQYF. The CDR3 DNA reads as TGTGCCAGCAAGCTCGCTCTCCCCTACGAGCAGTACTTC.

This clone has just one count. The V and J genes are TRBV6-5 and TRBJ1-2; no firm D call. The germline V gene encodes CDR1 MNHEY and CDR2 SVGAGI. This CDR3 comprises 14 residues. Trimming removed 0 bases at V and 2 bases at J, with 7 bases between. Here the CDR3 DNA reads TGTGCCAGCAGTTACTCTCACGGGAACTATGGCTACACCTTC. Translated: CASSYSHGNYGYTF.

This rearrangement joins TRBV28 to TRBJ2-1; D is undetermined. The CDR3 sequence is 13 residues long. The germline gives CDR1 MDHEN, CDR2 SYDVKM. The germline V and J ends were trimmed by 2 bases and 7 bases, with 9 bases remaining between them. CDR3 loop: CASSLPEINEQFF. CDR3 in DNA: TGTGCCAGCAGTTTACCCGAAATAAATGAGCAGTTCTTC.

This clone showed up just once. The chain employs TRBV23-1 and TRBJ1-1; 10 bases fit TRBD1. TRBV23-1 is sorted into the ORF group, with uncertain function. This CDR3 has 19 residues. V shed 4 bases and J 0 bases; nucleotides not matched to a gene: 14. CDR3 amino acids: CASSRPPDRGGRVNTEAFF. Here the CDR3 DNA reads TGCGCCAGCAGTCGCCCCCCGGACAGGGGGGGGAGGGTGAACACTGAAGCTTTCTTT.

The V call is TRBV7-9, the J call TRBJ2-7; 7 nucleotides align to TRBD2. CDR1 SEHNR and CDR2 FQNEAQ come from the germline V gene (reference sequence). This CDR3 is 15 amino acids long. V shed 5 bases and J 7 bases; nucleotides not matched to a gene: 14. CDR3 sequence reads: CASSPPLGRAEEQYF. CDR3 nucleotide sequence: TGTGCCAGCAGCCCTCCTCTTGGGAGGGCCGAGGAGCAGTACTTC.

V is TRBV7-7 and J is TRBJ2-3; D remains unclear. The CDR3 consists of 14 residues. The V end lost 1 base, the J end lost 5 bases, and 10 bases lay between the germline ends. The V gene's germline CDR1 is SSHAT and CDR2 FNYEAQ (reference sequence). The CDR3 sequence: CASSLDSVIDTQYF. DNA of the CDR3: TGTGCCAGCAGCTTAGATTCCGTGATAGATACGCAGTATTTT.

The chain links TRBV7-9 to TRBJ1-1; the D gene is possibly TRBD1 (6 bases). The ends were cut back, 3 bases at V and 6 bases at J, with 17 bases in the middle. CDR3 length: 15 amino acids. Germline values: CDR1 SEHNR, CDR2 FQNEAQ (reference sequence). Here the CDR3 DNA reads TGTGCCAGCAGCTTCCCCGGCACAGGGCTGGCTGAAGCTTTCTTT. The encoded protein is CASSFPGTGLAEAFF.

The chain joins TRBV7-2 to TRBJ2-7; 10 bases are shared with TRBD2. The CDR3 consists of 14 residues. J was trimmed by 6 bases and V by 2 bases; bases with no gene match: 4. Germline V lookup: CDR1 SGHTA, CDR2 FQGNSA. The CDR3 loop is CASSLRSGGSEQYF. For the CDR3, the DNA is TGTGCCAGCAGCTTACGTAGCGGGGGGTCCGAGCAGTACTTC.

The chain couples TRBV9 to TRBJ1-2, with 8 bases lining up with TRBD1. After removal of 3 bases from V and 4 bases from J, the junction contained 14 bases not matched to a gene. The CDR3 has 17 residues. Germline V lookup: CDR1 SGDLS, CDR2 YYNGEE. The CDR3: CASSADSTGTGFYGYTF. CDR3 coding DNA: TGTGCCAGCAGCGCAGATAGTACCGGGACAGGATTCTATGGCTACACCTTC. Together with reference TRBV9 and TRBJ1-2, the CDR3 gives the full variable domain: DSGVTQTPKHLITATGQRVTLRCSPRSGDLSVYWYQQSLDQGLQFLIQYYNGEERAKGNILERFSAQQFPDLHSELNLSSLELGDSALYFCASSADSTGTGFYGYTFGSGTRLTVV.

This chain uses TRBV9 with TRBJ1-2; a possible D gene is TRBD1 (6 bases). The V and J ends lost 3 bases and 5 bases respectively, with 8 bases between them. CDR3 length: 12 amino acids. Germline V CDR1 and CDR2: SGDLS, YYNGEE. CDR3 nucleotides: TGTGCCAGCAGCGCCCAGGGGTATGGCTACACCTTC. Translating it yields CASSAQGYGYTF.

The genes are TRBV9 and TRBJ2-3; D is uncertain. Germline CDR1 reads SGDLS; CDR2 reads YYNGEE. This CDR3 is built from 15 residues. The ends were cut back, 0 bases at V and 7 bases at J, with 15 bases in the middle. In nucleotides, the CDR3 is TGTGCCAGCAGCGTAGAAGGGCCCGGTTTGAATACGCAGTATTTT. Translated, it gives CASSVEGPGLNTQYF.

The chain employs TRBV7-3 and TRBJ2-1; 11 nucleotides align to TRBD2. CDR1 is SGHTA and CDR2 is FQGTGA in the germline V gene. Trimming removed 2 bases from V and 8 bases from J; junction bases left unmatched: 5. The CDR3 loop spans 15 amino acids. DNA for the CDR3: TGTGCCAGCAGCTTAGGGACTAGCGGCCCCCATGAGCAGTTCTTC. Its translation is CASSLGTSGPHEQFF.

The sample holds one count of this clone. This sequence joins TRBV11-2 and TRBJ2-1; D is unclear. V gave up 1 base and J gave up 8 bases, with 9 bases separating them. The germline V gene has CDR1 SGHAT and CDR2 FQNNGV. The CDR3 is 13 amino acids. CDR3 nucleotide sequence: TGTGCCAGCAGCTTAGGTACTGGCCATGAGCAGTTCTTC. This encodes CASSLGTGHEQFF.

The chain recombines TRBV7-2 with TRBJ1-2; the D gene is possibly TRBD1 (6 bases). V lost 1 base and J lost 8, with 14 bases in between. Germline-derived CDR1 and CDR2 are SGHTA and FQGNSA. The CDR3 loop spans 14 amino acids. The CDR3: CASSLGGGRAGYTF. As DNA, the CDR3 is TGTGCCAGCAGCTTAGGGGGGGGCAGGGCAGGCTACACCTTC.

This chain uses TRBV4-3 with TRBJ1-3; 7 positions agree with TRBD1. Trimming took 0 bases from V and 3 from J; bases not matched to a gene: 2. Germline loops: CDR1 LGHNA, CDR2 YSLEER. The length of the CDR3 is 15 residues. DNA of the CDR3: TGCGCCAGCAGCCAAGAGTACAGGGGTGGAAACACCATATATTTT. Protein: CASSQEYRGGNTIYF.

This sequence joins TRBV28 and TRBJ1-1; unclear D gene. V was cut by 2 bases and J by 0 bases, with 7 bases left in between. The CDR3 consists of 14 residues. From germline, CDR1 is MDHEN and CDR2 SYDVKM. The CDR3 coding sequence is TGTGCCAGCAGTTTAAATCAACTGAACACTGAAGCTTTCTTT. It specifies CASSLNQLNTEAFF.

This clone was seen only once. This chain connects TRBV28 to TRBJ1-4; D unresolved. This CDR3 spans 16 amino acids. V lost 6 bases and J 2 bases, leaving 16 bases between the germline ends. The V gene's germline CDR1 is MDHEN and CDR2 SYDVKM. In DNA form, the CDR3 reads TGTGCCAGCAGGTCGACTGGGGATGGTACTAATGAAAAACTGTTTTTT. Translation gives CASRSTGDGTNEKLFF.

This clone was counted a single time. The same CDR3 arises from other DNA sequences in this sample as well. In DNA, the CDR3 is TGTGCCAGCAAGGGCAGCAATCAGCCCCAGCATTTT. It yields the protein CASKGSNQPQHF. The V and J genes are TRBV6-5 and TRBJ1-5; D ambiguous. V was cut by 7 bases and J by 1 base, with 5 bases left in between. This CDR3 has 12 residues. Germline CDR1 and CDR2: MNHEY and SVGAGI.

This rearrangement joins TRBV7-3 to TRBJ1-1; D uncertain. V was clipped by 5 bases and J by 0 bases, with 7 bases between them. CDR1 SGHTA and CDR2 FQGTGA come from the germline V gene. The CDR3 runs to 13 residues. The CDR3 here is CASSAYVNTEAFF. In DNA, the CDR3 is TGTGCCAGCAGCGCCTACGTGAACACTGAAGCTTTCTTT.

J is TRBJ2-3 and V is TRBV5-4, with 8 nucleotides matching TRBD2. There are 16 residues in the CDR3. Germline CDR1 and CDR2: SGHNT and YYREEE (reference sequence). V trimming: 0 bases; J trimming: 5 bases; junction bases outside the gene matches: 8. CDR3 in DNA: TGTGCCAGCAGCTTGGTTGGCGGGAGGAGGGGAGATACGCAGTATTTT. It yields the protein CASSLVGGRRGDTQYF.

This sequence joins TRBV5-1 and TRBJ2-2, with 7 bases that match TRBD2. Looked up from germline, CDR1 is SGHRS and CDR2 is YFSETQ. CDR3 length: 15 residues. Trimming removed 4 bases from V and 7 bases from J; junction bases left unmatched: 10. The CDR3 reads CASSLTSAGDGELFF. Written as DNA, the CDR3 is TGCGCCAGCAGCCTCACTAGCGCTGGAGACGGGGAGCTGTTTTTT.

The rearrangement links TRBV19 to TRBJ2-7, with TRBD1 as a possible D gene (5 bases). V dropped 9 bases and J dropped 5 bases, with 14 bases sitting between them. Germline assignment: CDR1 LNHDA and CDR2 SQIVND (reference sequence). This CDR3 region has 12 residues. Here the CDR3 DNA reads TGTGCCAGCTCGATATGGGGCCACGAGCAGTACTTC. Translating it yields CASSIWGHEQYF.

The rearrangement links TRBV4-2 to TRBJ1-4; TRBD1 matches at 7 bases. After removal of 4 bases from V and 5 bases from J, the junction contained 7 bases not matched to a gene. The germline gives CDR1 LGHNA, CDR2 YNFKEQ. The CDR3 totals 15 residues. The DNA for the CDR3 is TGTGCCAGCAGCCCCGGGGCAGGGGGGAATGAAAAACTGTTTTTT. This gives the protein CASSPGAGGNEKLFF.

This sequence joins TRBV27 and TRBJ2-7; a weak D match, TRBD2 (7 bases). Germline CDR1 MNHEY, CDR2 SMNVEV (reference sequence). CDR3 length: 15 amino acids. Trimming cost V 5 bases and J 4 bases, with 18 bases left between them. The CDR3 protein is CASSPLGGAGYEQYF. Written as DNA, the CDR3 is TGTGCCAGCAGTCCACTGGGGGGGGCGGGATACGAGCAGTACTTC.

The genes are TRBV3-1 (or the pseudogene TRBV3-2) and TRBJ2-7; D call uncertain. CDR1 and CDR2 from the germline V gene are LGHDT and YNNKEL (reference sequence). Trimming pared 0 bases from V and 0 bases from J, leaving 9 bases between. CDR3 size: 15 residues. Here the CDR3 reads CASSQEPLSSYEQYF. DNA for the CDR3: TGTGCCAGCAGCCAAGAACCGTTAAGCTCCTACGAGCAGTACTTC.